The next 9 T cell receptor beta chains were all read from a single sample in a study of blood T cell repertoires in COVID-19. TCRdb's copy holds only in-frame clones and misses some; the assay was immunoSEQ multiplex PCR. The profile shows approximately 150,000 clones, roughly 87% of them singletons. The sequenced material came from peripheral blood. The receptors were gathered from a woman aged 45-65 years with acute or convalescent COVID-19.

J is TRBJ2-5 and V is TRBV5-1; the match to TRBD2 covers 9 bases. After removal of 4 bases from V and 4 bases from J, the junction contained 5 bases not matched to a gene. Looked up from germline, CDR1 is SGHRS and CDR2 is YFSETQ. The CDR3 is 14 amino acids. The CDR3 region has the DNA TGCGCCAGCAGCGAGGGACTAGCCAGAGAGACCCAGTACTTC. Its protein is CASSEGLARETQYF. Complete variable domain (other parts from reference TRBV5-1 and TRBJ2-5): KAGVTQTPRYLIKTRGQQVTLSCSPISGHRSVSWYQQTPGQGLQFLFEYFSETQRNKGNFPGRFSGRQFSNSRSEMNVSTLELGDSALYLCASSEGLARETQYFGPGTRLLVL.

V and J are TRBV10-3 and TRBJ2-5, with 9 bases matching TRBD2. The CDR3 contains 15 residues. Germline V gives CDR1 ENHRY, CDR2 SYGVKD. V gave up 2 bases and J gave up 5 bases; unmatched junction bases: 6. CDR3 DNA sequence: TGTGCCATCAGTGAGCTTGCTAGCGGGGTTGAGACCCAGTACTTC. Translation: CAISELASGVETQYF.

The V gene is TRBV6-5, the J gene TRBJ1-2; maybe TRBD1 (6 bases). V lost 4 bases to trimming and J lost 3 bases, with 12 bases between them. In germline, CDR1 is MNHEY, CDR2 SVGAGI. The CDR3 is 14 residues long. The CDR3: CASSFYPGDYGYTF. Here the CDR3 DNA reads TGTGCCAGCAGTTTCTACCCAGGGGACTATGGCTACACCTTC.

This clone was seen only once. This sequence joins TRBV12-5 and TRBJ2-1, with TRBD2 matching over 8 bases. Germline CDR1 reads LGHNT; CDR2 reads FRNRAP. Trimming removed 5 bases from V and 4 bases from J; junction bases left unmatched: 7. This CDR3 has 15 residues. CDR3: CASGPILAVYNEQFF. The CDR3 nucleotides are TGTGCTAGTGGTCCCATACTAGCGGTTTACAATGAGCAGTTCTTC.

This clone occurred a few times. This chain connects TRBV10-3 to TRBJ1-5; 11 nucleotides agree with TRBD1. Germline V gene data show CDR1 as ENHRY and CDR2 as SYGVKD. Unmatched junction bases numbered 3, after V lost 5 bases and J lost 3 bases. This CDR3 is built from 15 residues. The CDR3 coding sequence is TGTGCCATCAGTTCGGGACAGGGGGACAATCAGCCCCAGCATTTT. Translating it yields CAISSGQGDNQPQHF.

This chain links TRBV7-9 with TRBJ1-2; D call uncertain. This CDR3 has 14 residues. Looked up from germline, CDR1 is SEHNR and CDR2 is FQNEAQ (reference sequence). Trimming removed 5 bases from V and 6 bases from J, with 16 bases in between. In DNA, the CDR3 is TGTGCCAGCAGCCCCTCGGGTTTGTTACATGGCTACACCTTC. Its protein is CASSPSGLLHGYTF.

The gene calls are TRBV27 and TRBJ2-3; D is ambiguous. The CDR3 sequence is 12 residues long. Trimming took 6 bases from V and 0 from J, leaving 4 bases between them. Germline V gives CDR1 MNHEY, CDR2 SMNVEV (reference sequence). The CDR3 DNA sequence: TGTGCCAGCAGCCAAAGCACAGATACGCAGTATTTT. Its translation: CASSQSTDTQYF.

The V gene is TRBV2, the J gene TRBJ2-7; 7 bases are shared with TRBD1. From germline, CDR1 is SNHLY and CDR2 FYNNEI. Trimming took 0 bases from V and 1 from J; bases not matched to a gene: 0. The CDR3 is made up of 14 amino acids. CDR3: CASSEAGQSYEQYF. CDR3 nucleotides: TGTGCCAGCAGTGAAGCGGGACAGTCCTACGAGCAGTACTTC.

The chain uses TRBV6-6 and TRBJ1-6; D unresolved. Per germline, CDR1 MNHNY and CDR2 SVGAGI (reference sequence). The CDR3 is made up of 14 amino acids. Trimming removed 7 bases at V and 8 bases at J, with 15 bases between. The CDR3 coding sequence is TGTGCCAGCACCCCTTCCGGGTTTTATTCACCCCTCCACTTT. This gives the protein CASTPSGFYSPLHF.